The rows below give T cell receptor beta chains drawn from one sample of a study of shared clonotypes between healthy human individuals. The repertoire was sequenced with immunoSEQ multiplex PCR; TCRdb's copy has only in-frame clones and lacks some. The sample holds about 480,000 clones; about 75% are singletons and the top ten take around 12%. Sequencing was performed on PBMCs. The receptors here all came from a woman aged 40 to 49 in good health. Some clones in this sample may be carry-over from other donors' samples. CDR3s include the opening cysteine and the closing phenylalanine or tryptophan. Fields, in order: D gene, J gene, V gene, CDR3 protein. D genes are given only for firm matches.

TRBD1 | TRBJ1-5 | TRBV19 | CASSGTGNQPQHF
NA | TRBJ2-5 | TRBV19 | CASSIRPRVGETQYF
TRBD2 | TRBJ2-7 | TRBV30 | CAWRPSGSLLEQYF
NA | TRBJ2-7 | TRBV18 | CASSPSPLAYEQYF
NA | TRBJ2-7 | TRBV6-1 | CASSERQIGYEQYF
NA | TRBJ1-4 | TRBV2 | CASKKDYNEKLFF
TRBD1 | TRBJ2-7 | TRBV19 | CASSITPGQASYEQYF
TRBD2 | TRBJ2-1 | TRBV11-2 | CASSSKRGSYNEQFF
NA | TRBJ2-3 | TRBV6-1 | CASSEARGADTQYF
TRBD1 | TRBJ2-2 | TRBV12-5 | CASGLTGGSTGELFF
NA | TRBJ2-1 | TRBV2 | CASHVGGTGSEQFF
TRBD2 | TRBJ2-7 | TRBV7-9 | CASSSATSGSSYEQYF
NA | TRBJ2-2 | TRBV5-1 | CASSSNNDIGLFF
NA | TRBJ1-3 | TRBV4-1 | CASSPTPLQGYYSGNTIYF
TRBD1 | TRBJ1-5 | TRBV6-1 | CASSFPGGGQPQHF
TRBD1 | TRBJ1-2 | TRBV19 | CASTDPGQGRGYTF
TRBD2 | TRBJ2-1 | TRBV29-1 | CSVEDGRAGDEQFF
TRBD2 | TRBJ2-1 | TRBV19 | CASSTPGLDYNEQFF
NA | TRBJ2-1 | TRBV11-3 | CASSLDQKGGEQFF
NA | TRBJ1-5 | TRBV28 | CASSTGGGEVSNQPQHF
TRBD1 | TRBJ2-7 | TRBV5-5 | CASRPTDRENPYEQYF
NA | TRBJ1-1 | TRBV10-1 | CASSESRRGLIGYTEAFF
TRBD2 | TRBJ2-5 | TRBV16 | CASSQSRTSGQETQYF
NA | TRBJ2-4 | TRBV2 | CASSLPPGAKNIQYF
NA | TRBJ1-2 | TRBV11-2 | CASSLDNYGYTF
TRBD1 | TRBJ1-2 | TRBV28 | CASSPTGGSYGYTF
NA | TRBJ2-7 | TRBV29-1 | CSVGPNAYEQYF
NA | TRBJ2-3 | TRBV7-6 | CASSPGAGRTDTQYF
NA | TRBJ1-1 | TRBV10-3 | CAITPRLPGEAFF
NA | TRBJ1-1 | TRBV19 | CASSADSGTIPTEAFF
TRBD2 | TRBJ2-5 | TRBV5-1 | CASSWGLAGVSQETQYF
NA | TRBJ2-5 | TRBV18 | CASSPAQGKETQYF
TRBD2 | TRBJ2-1 | TRBV7-2 | CASSRARVAGYNEQFF
NA | TRBJ2-1 | TRBV7-3 | CASSRVRGPDNEQFF
NA | TRBJ2-7 | TRBV4-2 | CASSQGVRDPYTFPSYEQYF
NA | TRBJ1-1 | TRBV25-1 | CASSGGPDYTEAFF
TRBD2 | TRBJ2-1 | TRBV5-1 | CASSLILAGGSNEQFF
TRBD1 | TRBJ1-4 | TRBV5-1 | CASSTGQGREKLFF
NA | TRBJ1-2 | TRBV12-5 | CASGLVTGLGAAGYTF
NA | TRBJ2-1 | TRBV5-6 | CASSLRATYNEQFF
TRBD1 | TRBJ2-1 | TRBV5-8 | CASSLLGQPYNEQFF
NA | TRBJ1-2 | TRBV7-9 | CASSLASGPGYTF
TRBD1 | TRBJ1-4 | TRBV28 | CASSPSGTGTEKLFF
TRBD1 | TRBJ2-1 | TRBV5-6 | CASSSGQGVYNEQFF
NA | TRBJ2-1 | TRBV10-3 | CAISESGLSPNEQFF
NA | TRBJ2-3 | TRBV7-9 | CASSLLTTDTQYF
NA | TRBJ1-1 | TRBV19 | CASSQTPNTEAFF
NA | TRBJ1-1 | TRBV7-2 | CASSLVGMNTEAFF